This entry lists 25 T cell receptor beta chains sequenced from one sample in a study of identical twins. From the 5' RACE reads, TCRdb called clonotypes with MiXCR, one entry per CDR3 protein. The sample records around 1.7 million distinct CDR3 sequences, 25% to 35% being singletons. The sample comprised cord blood. The receptors derive from a newborn girl in good health.

The chain uses TRBV27 and TRBJ1-1; the match to TRBD1 covers 7 bases. J lost 6 bases, V lost 5 bases, and 6 bases had no gene match. Germline lookup yields CDR1 MNHEY and CDR2 SMNVEV (reference sequence). The CDR3 sequence is 13 residues long. CDR3: CASSPTGSAEAFF. As DNA, the CDR3 is TGTGCCAGCAGTCCGACAGGGTCGGCTGAAGCTTTCTTT.

The chain joins TRBV28 to TRBJ2-4; maybe TRBD2 (6 bases). CDR3 length: 11 residues. Germline V CDR1 and CDR2: MDHEN, SYDVKM. Trimming removed 3 bases from V and 9 bases from J, with 6 bases in between. The CDR3 DNA is TGTGCCAGCAGTTTGGAGGGCATTCAGTACTTC. The encoded protein is CASSLEGIQYF.

As to this clonotype: Its ends do not fully match the called genes, so a read error is possible. The chain carries TRBV3-1 and TRBJ1-5, with unresolved D. CDR3 length: 15 amino acids. Germline V gene data show CDR1 as LGHDT and CDR2 as YNNKEL (reference sequence). The CDR3: CARSQGRYSNQPQHF. CDR3 coding DNA: TGTGCCAGAAGCCAAGGGCGGTATAGCAATCAGCCTCAGCATTTT.

This clonotype has more than one count but fewer than ten. The V gene is TRBV28, the J gene TRBJ1-4; 7 bases map to TRBD1. J lost 0 bases, V lost 5 bases, and 18 bases had no gene match. This CDR3 region has 20 residues. Germline V CDR1 and CDR2: MDHEN, SYDVKM. CDR3 bases: TGTGCCAGCAGTGCACCTGGGACAGTCGTAGAGGGGGCAACTAATGAAAAACTGTTTTTT. Encoded protein: CASSAPGTVVEGATNEKLFF. Complete variable domain (other parts from reference TRBV28 and TRBJ1-4): DVKVTQSSRYLVKRTGEKVFLECVQDMDHENMFWYRQDPGLGLRLIYFSYDVKMKEKGDIPEGYSVSREKKERFSLILESASTNQTSMYLCASSAPGTVVEGATNEKLFFGSGTQLSVL.

This sequence joins TRBV7-6 and TRBJ1-5; 8 bases map to TRBD1. V shed 5 bases and J 7 bases; nucleotides not matched to a gene: 10. Germline V gene data show CDR1 as SGHVS and CDR2 as FNYEAQ. The CDR3 consists of 15 residues. CDR3 sequence (DNA): TGTGCCAGCAGCACAACCGTAGGACAGGGACAGCCCCAGCATTTT. Its translation is CASSTTVGQGQPQHF.

The V and J genes are TRBV28 and TRBJ2-3; TRBD1 agrees at 9 bases. V lost 3 bases to trimming and J lost 3 bases; unmatched junction nucleotides: 10. CDR1 is MDHEN, CDR2 SYDVKM, per germline. This CDR3 comprises 17 residues. The CDR3: CASSFLGTGWGTDTQYF. CDR3 DNA: TGTGCCAGCAGTTTCCTCGGGACAGGGTGGGGGACAGATACGCAGTATTTT.

The V and J genes are TRBV13 and TRBJ2-7, with a tentative D call TRBD2 (6 bases). V was cut by 0 bases and J by 7 bases, with 19 bases left in between. The CDR3 is made up of 16 amino acids. Germline V gives CDR1 PRHDT, CDR2 FYEKMQ (reference sequence). The CDR3: CASSLGVAVIYNEQYF. The CDR3 DNA reads TGTGCCAGCAGCTTAGGAGTAGCGGTTATCTACAATGAGCAGTACTTC.

The J gene is TRBJ2-1, the V gene TRBV10-2, with 11 bases that match TRBD2. Germline V gene lookup returns CDR1 WSHSY and CDR2 SAAADI. The CDR3 length is 18 residues. Trimming at V came to 4 bases and at J to 5 bases, leaving 13 bases not matched to a gene. DNA for the CDR3: TGCGCCAGCAGTGGAGAGACTAGCGGGATCGGCCGGGACAATGAGCAGTTCTTC. Translating it yields CASSGETSGIGRDNEQFF.

V and J are TRBV9 and TRBJ1-2; 8 nucleotides agree with TRBD1. The trim removed 3 bases at V and 3 bases at J, leaving 7 bases unmatched. The CDR3 runs 15 residues. Germline lookup yields CDR1 SGDLS and CDR2 YYNGEE. The CDR3 spells CASSAGQGPHYGYTF. The DNA of the CDR3 is TGTGCCAGCAGCGCCGGACAGGGACCCCACTATGGCTACACCTTC.

This clonotype was seen only a few times. V and J are TRBV5-1 and TRBJ2-2; 7 nucleotides match TRBD1. Per germline, CDR1 SGHRS and CDR2 YFSETQ. V gave up 3 bases and J gave up 4 bases; unmatched junction bases: 12. This CDR3 region has 17 residues. The CDR3, as DNA: TGCGCCAGCAGCTCTTCACAGGGGCGCTCTTCCACCGGGGAGCTGTTTTTT. Translated: CASSSSQGRSSTGELFF.

This chain links TRBV27 with TRBJ1-5; D is ambiguous. CDR3 length: 13 residues. Germline V gives CDR1 MNHEY, CDR2 SMNVEV (reference sequence). Trimming left V 1 base short and J 5 bases short, with 6 bases between. The CDR3 loop is CASSLLLDQPQHF. The CDR3 DNA sequence: TGTGCCAGCAGTTTATTATTGGATCAGCCCCAGCATTTT.

With regard to this clonotype: Compared with germline, one end of the junction differs, possibly owing to a read error. The chain couples TRBV6-1 to TRBJ2-1, with D hard to call. Germline-derived CDR1 and CDR2 are MNHNS and SASEGT. This CDR3 spans 14 amino acids. CDR3 DNA sequence: TGTGCCAGCAGCGCTAGACCTCTAGGAGATGAGCGGTTCTTC. As protein: CASSARPLGDERFF.

This clonotype was picked up a small number of times. CDR3 coding DNA: TGTGCCAGCAGCTCCATAGGTCCCCACTTT. This encodes CASSSIGPHF. This chain joins TRBV11-2 and TRBJ1-6; D unclear. V was shortened by 4 bases and J by 18 bases, with 10 bases between the two germline ends. Germline CDR1 SGHAT, CDR2 FQNNGV. This CDR3 spans 10 amino acids.

The genes are TRBV12-3 or TRBV12-4 and TRBJ1-1, with D unresolved. The V and J ends lost 2 bases and 7 bases respectively, with 11 bases between them. CDR3 length: 13 amino acids. CDR3 DNA: TGTGCCAGCAGTTTAAATCGACGTTTTGAAGCTTTCTTT. Protein product: CASSLNRRFEAFF.

This clonotype was counted once. The chain joins TRBV28 to TRBJ2-3, with 7 bases lining up with TRBD1. The CDR3 has 15 residues. CDR1 and CDR2 (germline): MDHEN, SYDVKM. V was pared by 11 bases and J by 5 bases, with 16 bases of the junction left unmatched. CDR3 protein: CAPTPGTARGDTQYF. CDR3 coding DNA: TGTGCCCCCACTCCGGGGACAGCTAGGGGAGATACGCAGTATTTT.

This sequence joins TRBV29-1 and TRBJ1-2; D remains unclear. This CDR3 region has 13 residues. Trimming removed 6 bases from V and 8 bases from J, with 19 bases in between. The germline gives CDR1 SQVTM, CDR2 ANQGSEA. The CDR3, as DNA: TGCAGCGTCGAGGTGGGAAGGGATCGGGGCTACACCTTC. It codes for CSVEVGRDRGYTF.

This chain uses TRBV29-1 with TRBJ2-5, with a possible D match to TRBD1 (6 bases). The germline V and J ends were trimmed by 7 bases and 2 bases, with 8 bases remaining between them. The CDR3 contains 11 residues. The germline CDR1 and CDR2 sequences are SQVTM and ANQGSEA. CDR3 nucleotide sequence: TGCAGCGGTGGACAGCAAGAGACCCAGTACTTC. Translating gives CSGGQQETQYF.

This clonotype was counted many times. This may stem from a read error, because a much larger clone lies one nucleotide away. The chain employs TRBV18 and TRBJ2-5; D gene uncertain. Germline loops: CDR1 KGHSH, CDR2 LQKENI. The CDR3 is 12 amino acids. V was trimmed by 1 base and J by 3 bases, leaving 3 bases between them. The CDR3 region has the DNA TGTGCCAGCTCACCACTCGAAGAGACCCAGTACTTC. Amino acids: CASSPLEETQYF.

As to this clonotype: Germline and junction disagree at one end, which may indicate a read error. This chain connects TRBV11-2 to TRBJ1-2; the match to TRBD1 covers 9 bases. The length of the CDR3 is 16 residues. Germline V gene data show CDR1 as SGHAT and CDR2 as FQNNGV. CDR3 sequence reads: CASSFLQGARDYSYTF. CDR3 coding DNA: TGTGCCAGCAGCTTTTTACAGGGGGCGCGAGACTATAGCTACACCTTC.

This clonotype came up a few times. The chain is built from TRBV4-2 and TRBJ2-1; 12 bases map to TRBD2. With V trimmed by 5 bases and J by 7 bases, 6 bases remained unmatched. This CDR3 contains 15 residues. Germline V gene sequence: CDR1 LGHNA, CDR2 YNFKEQ. The chain's CDR3 is CASSAELAGGNEQFF. The CDR3 nucleotides read TGTGCCAGCAGCGCCGAACTAGCGGGGGGAAATGAGCAGTTCTTC.

This clonotype turned up a few times. The chain links TRBV28 to TRBJ2-5; D is unresolved. Germline lookup yields CDR1 MDHEN and CDR2 SYDVKM. The CDR3 consists of 14 residues. Trimming took 3 bases from V and 2 from J, leaving 10 bases between them. The CDR3 sequence: CASSFRLQQETQYF. As DNA, the CDR3 is TGTGCCAGCAGTTTTCGGCTTCAACAAGAGACCCAGTACTTC. Full variable domain (rest looked up from reference TRBV28 and TRBJ2-5): DVKVTQSSRYLVKRTGEKVFLECVQDMDHENMFWYRQDPGLGLRLIYFSYDVKMKEKGDIPEGYSVSREKKERFSLILESASTNQTSMYLCASSFRLQQETQYFGPGTRLLVL.

This clonotype was seen a handful of times. V is TRBV20-1 and J is TRBJ1-6; TRBD1 agrees at 9 bases. Germline V lookup: CDR1 DFQATT, CDR2 SNEGSKA (reference sequence). This CDR3 contains 17 residues. Trimming cost V 0 bases and J 0 bases; bases outside gene matches: 3. CDR3 protein: CSARDGTGSSYNSPLHF. In DNA, the CDR3 is TGCAGTGCTAGAGATGGGACAGGGAGCTCCTATAATTCACCCCTCCACTTT.

This chain links TRBV4-1 with TRBJ2-1, with TRBD2 matching over 9 bases. V was clipped by 1 base and J by 0 bases; unmatched bases: 4. This CDR3 comprises 17 residues. Germline-derived CDR1 and CDR2 are MGHRA and YSYEKL. The CDR3 region has the DNA TGCGCCAGCAGCCAAGGAAGCGGGGGGCTCTCCTACAATGAGCAGTTCTTC. Translated: CASSQGSGGLSYNEQFF.

This rearrangement joins TRBV27 to TRBJ1-2; tentatively, D is TRBD1 (5 bases). The CDR3 runs to 14 residues. The V end lost 1 base, the J end lost 4 bases, and 10 bases lay between the germline ends. The germline V gene has CDR1 MNHEY and CDR2 SMNVEV (reference sequence). CDR3 region: CASSLYGAGYGYTF. The CDR3, as DNA: TGTGCCAGCAGTTTATACGGGGCTGGCTATGGCTACACCTTC.

This clonotype was recorded only once. The genes are TRBV7-2 and TRBJ1-3; D might be TRBD1 (5 bases). CDR3 length: 15 amino acids. V was cut by 1 base and J by 2 bases, with 9 bases left in between. CDR1 is SGHTA, CDR2 FQGNSA, per germline. CDR3 loop: CASSLVSGTGNTIYF. Written as DNA, the CDR3 is TGTGCCAGCAGCTTAGTTTCAGGGACTGGAAACACCATATATTTT.